The 17 T cell receptor beta chains reported below all come from one sample, sequenced in a study of cytomegalovirus exposure and HLA in healthy donors. Sequencing was performed with immunoSEQ multiplex PCR; in TCRdb, only in-frame clones are kept and a portion is missing. This table holds about 110,000 clones, around 90% found once. The specimen sequenced was PBMCs. The receptors come from a woman younger than 30 in good health and CMV-seropositive.

This clone is a singleton in its sample. The chain is built from TRBV7-9 and TRBJ1-4; the D is unclear. The CDR3 length is 14 residues. With 4 bases removed from V and 4 bases from J, the gap between germline ends came to 10 bases. The germline gives CDR1 SEHNR, CDR2 FQNEAQ (reference sequence). CDR3 nucleotide sequence: TGTGCCAGCAGCTCAGCCAGGCTTAATGAAAAACTGTTTTTT. Its protein is CASSSARLNEKLFF.

The V gene is TRBV10-3, the J gene TRBJ1-2, with TRBD1 identical over 8 bases. V was pared by 3 bases and J by 4 bases, with 4 bases of the junction left unmatched. The CDR3 contains 14 residues. Germline CDR1 is ENHRY and CDR2 is SYGVKD. The DNA of the CDR3 is TGTGCCATCAGTGAACAGGGGGGAGGCTATGGCTACACCTTC. Protein product: CAISEQGGGYGYTF.

This clone occurred once. The V gene is TRBV11-2, the J gene TRBJ2-1, with D perhaps TRBD2 (5 bases). Per germline, CDR1 SGHAT and CDR2 FQNNGV. Between the trimmed V and J ends, which lost 0 bases and 3 bases, there was a span of 9 bases. CDR3 length equals 15 residues. As DNA, the CDR3 is TGTGCCAGCAGCTTAGAACCGGGGAGCTACAATGAGCAGTTCTTC. This translates into CASSLEPGSYNEQFF.

This chain links TRBV2 with TRBJ2-1; 8 bases line up with TRBD2. This CDR3 is built from 14 residues. The junction had 10 bases not matched to a gene; V was cut back by 6 bases and J by 9 bases. Germline V gene data show CDR1 as SNHLY and CDR2 as FYNNEI. CDR3 region: CASRKRGGLVEQFF. In DNA, the CDR3 is TGTGCCAGCAGGAAACGGGGGGGCCTTGTTGAGCAGTTCTTC. Full variable domain (remainder filled in from reference TRBV2 and TRBJ2-1): EPEVTQTPSHQVTQMGQEVILRCVPISNHLYFYWYRQILGQKVEFLVSFYNNEISEKSEIFDDQFSVERPDGSNFTLKIRSTKLEDSAMYFCASRKRGGLVEQFFGPGTRLTVL.

The rearrangement uses TRBV7-2 and TRBJ1-2; 8 bases map to TRBD1. V was clipped by 0 bases and J by 3 bases; unmatched bases: 6. The CDR3 extends over 16 amino acids. Germline V gene sequence: CDR1 SGHTA, CDR2 FQGNSA. DNA for the CDR3: TGTGCCAGCAGCTTAGCCTACAGGGGGGAGGACTATGGCTACACCTTC. Protein product: CASSLAYRGEDYGYTF.

The table lists this clone with a count of one. The rearrangement links TRBV15 to TRBJ2-7, with a tentative D call TRBD1 (6 bases). Trimming left V 0 bases short and J 3 bases short, with 12 bases between. From germline, CDR1 is LNHNV and CDR2 YYDKDF (reference sequence). The CDR3 spans 15 residues. The CDR3 DNA sequence: TGTGCCACCAGCAGAGATAGGTACAGGGACTACGAGCAGTACTTC. Encoded protein: CATSRDRYRDYEQYF.

This chain links TRBV5-7 with TRBJ2-4; the match to TRBD1 covers 9 bases. TRBV5-7 is an ORF; its function is uncertain. V lost 6 bases and J lost 0; bases outside the gene matches: 4. The length of the CDR3 is 15 residues. The CDR3 spells CASIRTGEAKNIQYF. The CDR3, as DNA: TGTGCCAGCATAAGGACAGGGGAAGCCAAAAACATTCAGTACTTC.

The rearrangement uses TRBV19 and TRBJ2-2, with D perhaps TRBD1 (5 bases). Trimming took 3 bases from V and 15 from J, leaving 11 bases between them. This CDR3 has 11 residues. Per germline, CDR1 LNHDA and CDR2 SQIVND (reference sequence). DNA of the CDR3: TGTGCCAGTAGTATGGGGCAAGGGGTGTTTTTT. Protein sequence: CASSMGQGVFF. The complete variable domain, with remaining parts taken from reference TRBV19 and TRBJ2-2, reads DGGITQSPKYLFRKEGQNVTLSCEQNLNHDAMYWYRQDPGQGLRLIYYSQIVNDFQKGDIAEGYSVSREKKESFPLTVTSAQKNPTAFYLCASSMGQGVFFGEGSRLTVL.

The rearrangement joins TRBV18 to TRBJ2-7; 8 bases map to TRBD2. Trimming cost V 2 bases and J 3 bases; bases outside gene matches: 6. Per the germline V gene, CDR1 is KGHSH and CDR2 is LQKENI. The CDR3 is 15 amino acids. This chain's CDR3 is CASSPNGGAIYEQYV. In DNA form, the CDR3 reads TGTGCCAGCTCACCAAACGGGGGGGCCATCTACGAGCAGTACGTC.

The rearrangement joins TRBV27 to TRBJ2-5, with D tentatively TRBD1 (6 bases). Germline V gene lookup returns CDR1 MNHEY and CDR2 SMNVEV (reference sequence). Trimming pared 1 base from V and 3 bases from J, leaving 6 bases between. This CDR3 contains 13 residues. CDR3 amino acids: CASSLYREETQYF. The CDR3 DNA reads as TGTGCCAGCAGTTTATACAGGGAAGAGACCCAGTACTTC.

This clone was picked up one time. The chain uses TRBV5-3 and TRBJ1-5; 9 bases are a match to TRBD1. TRBV5-3 carries the ORF label, with uncertain function. The V segment lost 4 bases and the J segment 4 bases; nucleotides outside the gene matches: 9. The CDR3 contains 16 residues. The CDR3 sequence: CARSGRLDRGNQPQHF. The CDR3 DNA sequence: TGTGCCAGAAGCGGTCGATTGGACAGGGGAAATCAGCCCCAGCATTTT.

This clone was detected only a few times. The chain recombines TRBV18 with TRBJ1-2, with 7 positions matching TRBD1. Germline V gene sequence: CDR1 KGHSH, CDR2 LQKENI. V lost 3 bases to trimming and J lost 4 bases; unmatched junction nucleotides: 5. This CDR3 has 14 residues. The chain's CDR3 is CASSPSRDSYGYTF. For the CDR3, the DNA is TGTGCCAGCTCACCTTCCAGGGACAGCTATGGCTACACCTTC.

CDR3 sequence (DNA): TGCGCCAGCAGCTTGCGGGAGGGAGGGATGCGGACCCTCCACTTT. Protein sequence: CASSLREGGMRTLHF. The chain employs TRBV5-1 and TRBJ1-6; D is uncertain. The V and J ends lost 1 base and 14 bases respectively, with 19 bases between them. Germline V CDR1 and CDR2: SGHRS, YFSETQ. The CDR3 totals 15 residues.

This chain links TRBV19 with TRBJ2-7, with 7 nucleotides matching TRBD1. The V gene's germline CDR1 is LNHDA and CDR2 SQIVND (reference sequence). The CDR3 is 14 residues long. Trimming cost V 3 bases and J 0 bases; bases outside gene matches: 2. The CDR3, as DNA: TGTGCCAGTAGTATGAACAGGGGCTCCTACGAGCAGTACTTC. Residues: CASSMNRGSYEQYF.

The chain is built from TRBV5-6 and TRBJ1-6; unclear D gene. The CDR3 is made up of 14 amino acids. In germline, CDR1 is SGHDT, CDR2 YYEEEE. With 3 bases removed from V and 9 bases from J, the gap between germline ends came to 13 bases. The CDR3 region is CASSSPREGSPLHF. CDR3 nucleotides: TGTGCCAGCAGCTCACCGAGGGAGGGTTCACCCCTCCACTTT.

The chain has TRBV2 and TRBJ1-5, with TRBD1 matching 9 bases. Germline V lookup: CDR1 SNHLY, CDR2 FYNNEI. The CDR3 sequence is 15 residues long. J was trimmed by 4 bases and V by 1 base; bases with no gene match: 2. The CDR3 nucleotides read TGTGCCAGCAGTGAAGGGACAGGGGATAATCAGCCCCAGCATTTT. This gives the protein CASSEGTGDNQPQHF.

The rearrangement joins TRBV5-6 to TRBJ1-3; no firm D call. Germline CDR1 is SGHDT and CDR2 is YYEEEE. The CDR3 runs to 16 residues. Trimming shortened V by 1 base and J by 0 bases, and 11 bases separated the two germline ends. The CDR3 loop reads CASSLPPLNSGNTIYF. Written as DNA, the CDR3 is TGTGCCAGCAGCTTGCCTCCACTTAACTCTGGAAACACCATATATTTT. The full variable domain, in which reference TRBV5-6 and TRBJ1-3 provide the parts outside the CDR3, is DAGVTQSPTHLIKTRGQQVTLRCSPKSGHDTVSWYQQALGQGPQFIFQYYEEEERQRGNFPDRFSGHQFPNYSSELNVNALLLGDSALYLCASSLPPLNSGNTIYFGEGSWLTVV.